Each of the 16 T cell receptor beta chains below was sequenced from the same sample in a study of graft-versus-host responses after intestinal transplantation. The assay was immunoSEQ multiplex PCR, and TCRdb's table has in-frame clones only and misses some. This sample has about 66,000 clones; less than 95% occur once, and the top ten carry about 1.3%. Their specific antigens are unknown. The sample here was unstimulated CD8+ T cells sorted from spleen or lymph node cells, taken before intestinal transplant. These receptors were collected from a human donor who received an intestinal transplant.

The chain carries TRBV6-5 and TRBJ2-3; TRBD2 matches 11 bases. The CDR3 consists of 16 residues. The trim removed 2 bases at V and 1 base at J, leaving 2 bases unmatched. Per germline, CDR1 MNHEY and CDR2 SVGAGI. Here the CDR3 DNA reads TGTGCCAGCAGTTACCTAGCGGGGGGTGGCACAGATACGCAGTATTTT. It is translated as CASSYLAGGGTDTQYF.

The rearrangement joins TRBV19 to TRBJ1-2, with D tentatively TRBD1 (6 bases). The CDR3 runs to 14 residues. The V end lost 7 bases, the J end lost 8 bases, and 20 bases lay between the germline ends. Germline values: CDR1 LNHDA, CDR2 SQIVND (reference sequence). The CDR3 reads CASTTKGGGKGYTF. The CDR3 nucleotides are TGTGCCAGTACCACAAAAGGGGGGGGGAAGGGCTACACCTTC.

This rearrangement joins TRBV2 to TRBJ1-4; perhaps TRBD1 as D (6 bases). CDR1 is SNHLY and CDR2 is FYNNEI in the germline V gene. V was cut by 7 bases and J by 4 bases, with 16 bases left in between. The CDR3 is made up of 15 amino acids. DNA of the CDR3: TGTGCCAGCATTCCCCTGGACAGTATTAATGAAAAACTGTTTTTT. Translated: CASIPLDSINEKLFF.

The genes are TRBV16 and TRBJ2-1; D might be TRBD2 (6 bases). Germline V lookup: CDR1 KGHSY, CDR2 FQNENV. V was trimmed by 7 bases and J by 2 bases, leaving 18 bases between them. The CDR3 is 16 residues long. CDR3 nucleotides: TGTGCCAGCAACTTTCTCGGGGGTTGGGCCTACAATGAGCAGTTCTTC. Its translation is CASNFLGGWAYNEQFF.

This chain joins TRBV7-3 and TRBJ2-3, with 7 positions matching TRBD1. This CDR3 has 16 amino acids. The V and J ends lost 5 bases and 1 base, in that order; junction bases with no gene match: 9. Germline CDR1 SGHTA, CDR2 FQGTGA. The chain's CDR3 is CASSPGTDLGTDTQYF. The CDR3 bases are TGTGCCAGCAGCCCGGGGACAGACCTCGGCACAGATACGCAGTATTTT.

The V gene is TRBV16, the J gene TRBJ1-1; D ambiguous. V was shortened by 4 bases and J by 1 base, with 13 bases between the two germline ends. The V gene's germline CDR1 is KGHSY and CDR2 FQNENV. There are 15 residues in the CDR3. The CDR3 protein is CASSPSLVGNTEAFF. CDR3 DNA sequence: TGTGCCAGCAGCCCCTCCCTCGTCGGGAACACTGAAGCTTTCTTT.

The rearrangement uses TRBV29-1 and TRBJ2-3; 10 bases match TRBD1. The CDR3 loop spans 17 amino acids. CDR1 and CDR2 from the germline V gene are SQVTM and ANQGSEA. The trim removed 5 bases at V and 1 base at J, leaving 12 bases unmatched. In DNA, the CDR3 is TGCAGCGTTAGGGGACAGGGGACGTTCTCACGCACAGATACGCAGTATTTT. It specifies CSVRGQGTFSRTDTQYF.

The chain is built from TRBV7-8 and TRBJ1-5, with D perhaps matching TRBD1 (6 bases). Germline V gene sequence: CDR1 SGHVS, CDR2 FQNEAQ. Deletions cut 1 base from V and 5 bases from J, with 9 bases between. The CDR3 length is 14 residues. The CDR3 region is CASSLGQGHQPQHF. DNA of the CDR3: TGTGCCAGCAGCTTAGGGCAGGGGCATCAGCCCCAGCATTTT. The full variable domain, in which reference TRBV7-8 and TRBJ1-5 provide the parts outside the CDR3, is GAGVSQSPRYKVAKRGQDVALRCDPISGHVSLFWYQQALGQGPEFLTYFQNEAQLDKSGLPSDRFFAERPEGSVSTLKIQRTQQEDSAVYLCASSLGQGHQPQHFGDGTRLSIL.

This clone was recorded once. The chain couples TRBV27 to TRBJ2-3; D gene uncertain. The germline gives CDR1 MNHEY, CDR2 SMNVEV (reference sequence). CDR3 size: 13 residues. The V gene lost 3 bases and the J gene lost 4 bases, with 8 bases spanning the gap. CDR3 sequence (DNA): TGTGCCAGCAGTTTGTATTTCCCAGATACGCAGTATTTT. Translation: CASSLYFPDTQYF.

The chain joins TRBV9 to TRBJ2-7, with 10 bases fitting TRBD2. The CDR3 is 16 amino acids. Germline V gene data show CDR1 as SGDLS and CDR2 as YYNGEE. The trim removed 4 bases at V and 4 bases at J, leaving 11 bases unmatched. CDR3 region: CASSPRGTSDLYEQYF. The CDR3 DNA follows: TGTGCCAGCAGCCCCCGCGGGACTAGCGATCTTTACGAGCAGTACTTC.

This clone was seen once. The chain couples TRBV9 to TRBJ2-2, with 7 bases that match TRBD1. Germline V CDR1 and CDR2: SGDLS, YYNGEE. The junction had 6 bases not matched to a gene; V was cut back by 4 bases and J by 6 bases. The CDR3 length is 14 residues. For the CDR3, the DNA is TGTGCCAGCAGCAGAACACAGGGGTCCGGGGAGCTGTTTTTT. Encoded protein: CASSRTQGSGELFF.

The chain is built from TRBV11-2 and TRBJ1-1, with D unclear. V lost 3 bases to trimming and J lost 5 bases, with 4 bases between them. The CDR3 consists of 11 residues. The V gene's germline CDR1 is SGHAT and CDR2 FQNNGV. CDR3 residues: CASSFQTEAFF. The CDR3, as DNA: TGTGCCAGCAGCTTCCAGACTGAAGCTTTCTTT.

The rearrangement links TRBV27 to TRBJ1-1; D unclear. V was trimmed by 8 bases and J by 1 base, leaving 8 bases between them. Germline V CDR1 and CDR2: MNHEY, SMNVEV (reference sequence). This CDR3 region has 12 residues. Written as DNA, the CDR3 is TGTGCCAGCGGAACAGAGAACACTGAAGCTTTCTTT. Translation: CASGTENTEAFF.

V usage is TRBV9 and J usage is TRBJ2-2; 14 bases match TRBD2. The J segment lost 7 bases and the V segment lost 4 bases, leaving 15 bases of the junction unmatched. The CDR3 has 19 residues. Germline assignment: CDR1 SGDLS and CDR2 YYNGEE. DNA of the CDR3: TGTGCCAGCAGCCACACCGGACTAGCGGGGGGCCCAAGGGTCGGGGAGCTGTTTTTT. As protein: CASSHTGLAGGPRVGELFF.

This chain uses TRBV13 with TRBJ2-7; the match to TRBD2 covers 13 bases. This CDR3 contains 16 residues. Trimming took 5 bases from V and 1 from J; bases not matched to a gene: 5. Germline V gene sequence: CDR1 PRHDT, CDR2 FYEKMQ (reference sequence). The CDR3 DNA reads TGTGCCAGCAGCCACACACTAGCGGGGGGGTCCTACGAGCAGTACTTC. This sequence encodes CASSHTLAGGSYEQYF.

The chain has TRBV6-5 and TRBJ2-1; 7 nucleotides agree with TRBD1. The CDR3 consists of 11 residues. Germline V gene sequence: CDR1 MNHEY, CDR2 SVGAGI. V lost 4 bases and J lost 10; bases outside the gene matches: 1. The CDR3 bases are TGTGCCAGCAGTTCACAGGGGGAGCAGTTCTTC. It is translated as CASSSQGEQFF.